This T cell receptor beta chain appears in the sequencing data of a study of T cells in Graves' hyperthyroidism and ophthalmopathy (dated by TCRdb to about 2019). Regarding the complete study: Peripheral blood was collected at initial diagnosis, before any treatment. To identify distinguishing TCR V-J signatures, a discovery cohort of around 100 patients was used, comprising 40 to 45 with Graves' ophthalmopathy and 57 with stable Graves' hyperthyroidism. Prospective prediction of ophthalmopathy was tested in an independent validation cohort of fewer than 20 hyperthyroidism patients and around 16 patients who later progressed to ophthalmopathy. The 90 to 100 discovery patients were randomly divided into training and test sets at a 7:3 ratio. In addition, the study compared T-cell repertoires in thyroid tissue and in blood from roughly six Graves' hyperthyroidism patients. Following sampling, methimazole starting at 30 mg daily was given to hyperthyroidism patients, and high-dose intravenous methylprednisolone was given to ophthalmopathy patients. TCR Vbeta CDR3 sequencing of fewer than 150 peripheral blood samples (roughly 41 ophthalmopathy, 75 hyperthyroidism and roughly 17 progressor patients) is reported in the paper. Findings and caveats that apply to the study as a whole: Most expanded thyroid clonotypes (frequency above 0.001) were also detected in blood, a finding suggesting that blood repertoires may reflect thyroid immune responses. In validation, progression to ophthalmopathy was predicted by the model with roughly 69% sensitivity and 72.22% specificity, a median of roughly six months before onset. No statistical method was used to fix the sample size in advance, and group allocation was not hidden from the investigators. A 13 V-J signature model separated ophthalmopathy from stable hyperthyroidism, with 87.88% sensitivity and about 81% specificity in cross-validation and 80%/75% in testing.

From the germline V gene, CDR1 is SGHRS and CDR2 is YFSETQ. Cut back by 5 bases and 7 bases, the V and J ends lie 12 bases apart. The cysteine opens and the phenylalanine closes a CDR3 of 12 amino acids. Only the CDR3 portion is preserved as DNA: 36 bases, with reading frame beginning at the first base. Amplification of TCR beta CDR3 regions was carried out from RNA transcripts. A first-round RT-PCR of the TCR CDR3 used the HTBI primer set with the Qiagen OneStep RT-PCR kit. Libraries were constructed in a second round of multiplex PCR, after which size selection and purification were carried out. Paired-end sequencing of the libraries was performed with 100 bp reads on an Illumina HiSeq2000. The study's processing was this. SOAPnuke was used to process the raw data, removing reads that contained adapters or uncalled bases, had a mean Phred below 15, or lacked an exact match to the constant primer or identifier. COPE v1.2.5 was used to merge the high-quality paired reads, and each unique nucleotide sequence was defined as a clonotype. Clonotypes were aligned to IMGT TRBV, TRBD and TRBJ reference segments using MiTCR v1.1. The analysis was restricted to V-J combinations with a frequency above 0.0001, which together covered over 99% of the repertoires. A TCS score was defined as the ratio between F50 (clonal expansion) and ExV (chaos), using BLOSUM62-based TCRdist between CDR3 peptides within each V-J. Welch's t-statistics and random forest reduced fewer than 550 V-J features to roughly 13, which were used in a naive Bayes classifier (R e1071). Using fastp at Q25 and MiXCR, TCRdb reprocessed the public reads and kept productive beta chains. Identical CDR3 proteins give one entry, which carries the most common genes and DNA. Here the V and J calls rest on TCRdb's processing, not on the authors' analysis. This sample has hundreds of thousands of distinct CDR3 sequences in its table, and under 15% of those were observed once. The ten largest clones represent 30% to 35% of the sample.

Stable Graves' hyperthyroidism was defined as the absence of progression to ophthalmopathy over 18 months of follow-up. Hyperthyroidism patients were aged 18 to 65 years and newly diagnosed, with disease duration of less than 2 months. Exclusion was applied to patients with uncontrolled infections, other autoimmune diseases, pregnancy or lactation. Diagnoses relied on clinical symptoms, serum thyroxine and TRAb, thyroid ultrasound and orbital computed tomography. PBMCs were isolated from roughly 10 ml of fresh peripheral blood by Ficoll-Paque density gradient centrifugation. Trizol reagent was used to extract total RNA, and RNA quality was then checked on an Agilent 2100 Bioanalyzer. This clonotype was recorded many times. The antigen it recognizes is unknown. Per-base quality was not reported, and no clone a single base away is much larger than it.

This sequence originates from a woman aged 25 to 45 with Graves' hyperthyroidism. The sequence is built from TRBV5-1 and TRBJ1-1, with no reliable assignment of the D segment. The sample was blood. The nucleotides are TGCGCCAGCAGGCAGGTAAATGGTGAAGCTTTCTTT. It translates to CASRQVNGEAFF.